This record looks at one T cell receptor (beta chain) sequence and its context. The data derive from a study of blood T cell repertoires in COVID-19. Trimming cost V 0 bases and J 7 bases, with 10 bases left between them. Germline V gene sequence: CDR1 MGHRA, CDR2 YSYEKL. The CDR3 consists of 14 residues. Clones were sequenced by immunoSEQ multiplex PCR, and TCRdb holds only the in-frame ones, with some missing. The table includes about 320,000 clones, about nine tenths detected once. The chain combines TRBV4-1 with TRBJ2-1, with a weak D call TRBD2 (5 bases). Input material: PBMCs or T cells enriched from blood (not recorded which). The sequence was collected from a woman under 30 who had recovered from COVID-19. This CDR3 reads CASSQDGVGNEQFF. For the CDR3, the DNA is TGCGCCAGCAGCCAAGACGGGGTAGGGAATGAGCAGTTCTTC.